The 32 T cell receptor beta chains below were found in one sample sequenced in a study of blood T cell repertoires in COVID-19. This table comes from immunoSEQ multiplex PCR, and its TCRdb copy is limited to in-frame clones, with some not included. The table includes approximately 440,000 clones, roughly 91% detected once. Sequenced: PBMCs or T cells enriched from blood (not recorded which). Receptor source: a man younger than 30 who had recovered from COVID-19.

This clone was detected once. The chain employs TRBV6-4 and TRBJ1-2; D perhaps matches TRBD1 (5 bases). The germline V and J ends were trimmed by 6 bases and 7 bases, with 15 bases remaining between them. Germline CDR1 reads MRHNA; CDR2 reads SNTAGT. CDR3 length: 13 amino acids. The CDR3 is CASSVTKGSGYTF. The CDR3 DNA sequence: TGTGCCAGCAGCGTCACAAAGGGGTCTGGCTACACCTTC.

This clone was seen once. J is TRBJ1-1 and V is TRBV19; D unresolved. Germline V gene lookup returns CDR1 LNHDA and CDR2 SQIVND (reference sequence). The CDR3 sequence is 14 residues long. Trimming removed 3 bases at V and 1 base at J, with 9 bases between. The CDR3 DNA sequence: TGTGCCAGTAGTATCGTCAGTTGGAACACTGAAGCTTTCTTT. This encodes CASSIVSWNTEAFF. The entire variable domain, with the rest obtained from reference TRBV19 and TRBJ1-1, is as follows: DGGITQSPKYLFRKEGQNVTLSCEQNLNHDAMYWYRQDPGQGLRLIYYSQIVNDFQKGDIAEGYSVSREKKESFPLTVTSAQKNPTAFYLCASSIVSWNTEAFFGQGTRLTVV.

This chain joins TRBV9 and TRBJ2-1; possibly TRBD2 for D (6 bases). With 4 bases removed from V and 0 bases from J, the gap between germline ends came to 17 bases. The germline gives CDR1 SGDLS, CDR2 YYNGEE. The CDR3 is 17 residues long. The CDR3: CASSPRDSGSSYNEQFF. CDR3 bases: TGTGCCAGCAGCCCTCGGGACTCCGGGAGCTCCTACAATGAGCAGTTCTTC. The full variable domain, its missing parts supplied by reference TRBV9 and TRBJ2-1, is DSGVTQTPKHLITATGQRVTLRCSPRSGDLSVYWYQQSLDQGLQFLIQYYNGEERAKGNILERFSAQQFPDLHSELNLSSLELGDSALYFCASSPRDSGSSYNEQFFGPGTRLTVL.

This clone was detected once. The chain links TRBV29-1 to TRBJ1-1; D is perhaps TRBD1 (5 bases). The V end lost 0 bases, the J end lost 0 bases, and 17 bases lay between the germline ends. CDR1 is SQVTM, CDR2 ANQGSEA, per germline. The CDR3 is 17 residues long. The CDR3 region is CSVEDGEGTGMNTEAFF. DNA for the CDR3: TGCAGCGTTGAAGATGGGGAGGGGACTGGAATGAACACTGAAGCTTTCTTT.

The chain has TRBV11-2 and TRBJ2-4; TRBD2 matches 11 bases. This CDR3 is 17 amino acids long. Germline values: CDR1 SGHAT, CDR2 FQNNGV. V shed 5 bases, J shed 6 bases, and the junction held 12 bases outside the gene matches. This CDR3 reads CASSPGTSGGVINIQYF. In DNA, the CDR3 is TGTGCCAGCAGCCCAGGGACTAGCGGAGGGGTGATAAACATTCAGTACTTC.

V gene TRBV27 combines with J gene TRBJ2-3, with 12 bases lining up with TRBD2. V dropped 3 bases and J dropped 1; count of bases not matched to a gene: 11. From germline, CDR1 is MNHEY and CDR2 SMNVEV (reference sequence). This CDR3 has 19 residues. Written as DNA, the CDR3 is TGTGCCAGCAGTTTTGAAGGGCTAGCGGGAGGGGGAGGCACAGATACGCAGTATTTT. It yields the protein CASSFEGLAGGGGTDTQYF.

V usage is TRBV27 and J usage is TRBJ2-2; D possibly corresponds to TRBD2 (6 bases). CDR3 size: 14 residues. In germline, CDR1 is MNHEY, CDR2 SMNVEV (reference sequence). Trimming left V 7 bases short and J 2 bases short, with 11 bases between. DNA for the CDR3: TGTGCCAGCACCGTCGGGAGCAACACCGGGGAGCTGTTTTTT. This encodes CASTVGSNTGELFF.

The V gene is TRBV5-8, the J gene TRBJ1-1, with D unclear. The germline gives CDR1 SGHTS, CDR2 YDEGEE. This CDR3 contains 13 residues. V lost 3 bases and J lost 0, with 6 bases in between. This CDR3 reads CASSYPVNTEAFF. The CDR3 region has the DNA TGTGCCAGCAGCTATCCAGTGAACACTGAAGCTTTCTTT.

This chain connects TRBV6-6 to TRBJ2-5; TRBD2 agrees at 8 bases. Looked up from germline, CDR1 is MNHNY and CDR2 is SVGAGI (reference sequence). The CDR3 length is 15 residues. Trimming cost V 6 bases and J 1 base; bases outside gene matches: 7. In DNA form, the CDR3 reads TGTGCCAGCAGAGACCGGGCGGGGGGCCAAGAGACCCAGTACTTC. Its protein is CASRDRAGGQETQYF.

Details on this clone: The same CDR3 is also encoded by other DNA sequences in this sample. The V and J genes are TRBV7-3 and TRBJ2-1; 8 nucleotides match TRBD2. After removal of 1 base from V and 0 bases from J, the junction contained 2 bases not matched to a gene. This CDR3 region has 16 residues. Germline-derived CDR1 and CDR2 are SGHTA and FQGTGA. The CDR3 coding sequence is TGTGCCAGCAGCTTAATCAGCGGGAGCTCCTACAATGAGCAGTTCTTC. The encoded protein is CASSLISGSSYNEQFF.

This rearrangement joins TRBV28 to TRBJ1-2, with TRBD1 matching over 7 bases. Unmatched junction bases numbered 4, after V lost 1 base and J lost 2 bases. The CDR3 is 15 residues long. The germline CDR1 and CDR2 sequences are MDHEN and SYDVKM. The CDR3 region is CASSLLGTVNYGYTF. The CDR3 nucleotides are TGTGCCAGCAGTTTATTAGGGACAGTCAACTATGGCTACACCTTC.

The chain recombines TRBV10-1 with TRBJ2-3; tentatively, D is TRBD2 (5 bases). This CDR3 is built from 13 residues. Germline values: CDR1 WNHNN, CDR2 SYGVQD (reference sequence). Trimming took 6 bases from V and 4 from J, leaving 11 bases between them. CDR3: CASSRERADTQYF. DNA of the CDR3: TGCGCCAGCAGCCGGGAAAGGGCAGATACGCAGTATTTT.

The V and J genes are TRBV11-2 and TRBJ2-1, with 7 bases matching TRBD2. CDR1 and CDR2 from the germline V gene are SGHAT and FQNNGV. The CDR3 has 15 residues. Germline trimming cut 3 bases from V and 4 bases from J; bases unmatched to any gene: 6. CDR3 coding DNA: TGTGCCAGCAGCTTGGGGGGGAGGCGGTACAATGAGCAGTTCTTC. It translates to CASSLGGRRYNEQFF.

On this clone: The same CDR3 is also encoded by other DNA sequences in this sample. The V gene is TRBV5-1, the J gene TRBJ2-7, with D possibly matching TRBD1 (7 bases). V was shortened by 7 bases and J by 4 bases, with 15 bases between the two germline ends. This CDR3 has 13 amino acids. In germline, CDR1 is SGHRS, CDR2 YFSETQ. CDR3 sequence: CASRGTASYEQYF. The CDR3 DNA reads as TGCGCCAGCCGGGGGACAGCCAGTTACGAGCAGTACTTC.

This rearrangement joins TRBV2 to TRBJ1-3, with a possible D match to TRBD1 (6 bases). Germline CDR1 SNHLY, CDR2 FYNNEI. The CDR3 extends over 15 amino acids. Trimming took 6 bases from V and 0 from J, leaving 12 bases between them. CDR3 bases: TGTGCCAGCAGCGCCGACAGGCTCTCTGGAAACACCATATATTTT. Protein: CASSADRLSGNTIYF.

The V and J genes are TRBV5-4 and TRBJ2-7; D is perhaps TRBD2 (5 bases). Trimming pared 4 bases from V and 0 bases from J, leaving 8 bases between. CDR1 is SGHNT and CDR2 is YYREEE in the germline V gene (reference sequence). The CDR3 sequence is 13 residues long. CDR3 sequence: CASSEGSSYEQYF. CDR3 bases: TGTGCCAGCAGCGAGGGAAGCTCCTACGAGCAGTACTTC.

This clone has only one observation. The CDR3 sequence: CATSRDPTREWEKLFF. The CDR3 region has the DNA TGTGCCACCAGCAGAGATCCTACCCGGGAGTGGGAAAAACTGTTTTTT. The chain carries TRBV15 and TRBJ1-4; D call uncertain. V lost 0 bases to trimming and J lost 8 bases, with 16 bases between them. Germline-derived CDR1 and CDR2 are LNHNV and YYDKDF (reference sequence). The CDR3 spans 16 residues.

The chain joins TRBV11-2 to TRBJ1-1, with 8 positions matching TRBD1. The V and J ends lost 0 bases and 5 bases, in that order; junction bases with no gene match: 5. CDR1 SGHAT and CDR2 FQNNGV come from the germline V gene. The CDR3 is 15 amino acids. The CDR3 DNA sequence: TGTGCCAGCAGCTTAGAGGCAGGGGGCGGGACTGAAGCTTTCTTT. Its protein is CASSLEAGGGTEAFF.

This rearrangement joins TRBV29-1 to TRBJ1-4, with a weak D call TRBD1 (6 bases). CDR1 and CDR2 (germline): SQVTM, ANQGSEA. This CDR3 has 16 amino acids. Trimming cost V 7 bases and J 4 bases, with 22 bases left between them. The CDR3 is CSAERWGRLFNEKLFF. CDR3 nucleotides: TGCAGCGCAGAGAGGTGGGGGCGACTCTTTAATGAAAAACTGTTTTTT.

The V and J genes are TRBV12-3 or TRBV12-4 and TRBJ1-2; TRBD1 aligns across 8 bases. The CDR3 spans 13 residues. With 3 bases clipped from V and 8 bases from J, the junction kept 5 bases outside the gene matches. CDR3 nucleotide sequence: TGTGCCAGCAGTTTTGCAGGGGGCCTCGGCTACACCTTC. It codes for CASSFAGGLGYTF.

The table lists this clone with a count of one. The chain joins TRBV2 to TRBJ2-7; 8 bases are a match to TRBD1. The junction had 6 bases not matched to a gene; V was cut back by 6 bases and J by 5 bases. Looked up from germline, CDR1 is SNHLY and CDR2 is FYNNEI. The CDR3 covers 13 residues. CDR3 amino acids: CASSHDRGHEQYF. The CDR3 nucleotides read TGTGCCAGCAGCCACGACAGGGGACACGAGCAGTACTTC.

The chain uses TRBV5-4 and TRBJ2-5; D not resolved. Germline V CDR1 and CDR2: SGHNT, YYREEE (reference sequence). The CDR3 extends over 13 amino acids. Trimming left V 3 bases short and J 3 bases short, with 9 bases between. The CDR3: CASSWSVEETQYF. In DNA form, the CDR3 reads TGTGCCAGCAGCTGGAGCGTGGAAGAGACCCAGTACTTC.

The V call is TRBV7-2, the J call TRBJ2-7, with 9 bases fitting TRBD2. The germline gives CDR1 SGHTA, CDR2 FQGNSA. This CDR3 spans 15 amino acids. Trimming at V came to 3 bases and at J to 2 bases, leaving 5 bases not matched to a gene. The DNA of the CDR3 is TGTGCCAGCAGCTTTGTAGCGGGAGAAACCTACGAGCAGTACTTC. Amino acid sequence: CASSFVAGETYEQYF.

DNA of the CDR3: TGTGCCAGCAGCTTAGATATCACCATATATTTT. Residues: CASSLDITIYF. The chain carries TRBV13 and TRBJ1-3; D gene ambiguous. This CDR3 region has 11 residues. Germline CDR1 PRHDT, CDR2 FYEKMQ (reference sequence). V lost 1 base and J 9 bases, leaving 4 bases between the germline ends.

The gene calls are TRBV2 and TRBJ2-7, with a weak D call TRBD2 (5 bases). This CDR3 comprises 14 residues. Per germline, CDR1 SNHLY and CDR2 FYNNEI. Trimming cost V 4 bases and J 1 base, with 11 bases left between them. The chain's CDR3 is CASSVTSFSYEQYF. CDR3 in DNA: TGTGCCAGCAGTGTCACTAGTTTTTCCTACGAGCAGTACTTC.

The chain has TRBV4-1 and TRBJ1-5; a possible D gene is TRBD1 (6 bases). From germline, CDR1 is MGHRA and CDR2 YSYEKL. The CDR3 spans 15 residues. Trimming left V 0 bases short and J 6 bases short, with 12 bases between. CDR3 DNA: TGCGCCAGCAGCCAAGACGCAGGGGCCAGTCAGCCCCAGCATTTT. Translating it yields CASSQDAGASQPQHF.

The V and J genes are TRBV2 and TRBJ2-2, with 8 bases matching TRBD2. With V trimmed by 6 bases and J by 8 bases, 5 bases remained unmatched. The germline gives CDR1 SNHLY, CDR2 FYNNEI. There are 13 residues in the CDR3. CDR3 bases: TGTGCCAGCAGGCTCCTAGCGGGTGGGGAGCTGTTTTTT. Amino acid sequence: CASRLLAGGELFF.

The V and J genes are TRBV21-1 and TRBJ1-1. TRBV21-1 is a recognized pseudogene. This CDR3 region has 10 residues. DNA for the CDR3: TGTGCCAGCAGCAAAGCTAAAGCTTTCTTT. Its protein product is CASSKAKAFF.

This clone was recorded once. The chain couples TRBV13 to TRBJ2-7; TRBD1 agrees at 7 bases. Germline V CDR1 and CDR2: PRHDT, FYEKMQ (reference sequence). This CDR3 has 13 residues. V was pared by 9 bases and J by 2 bases, with 7 bases of the junction left unmatched. The CDR3 DNA sequence: TGTGCCAGTAAAGGACAGGAGGCCTACGAGCAGTACTTC. Translating it yields CASKGQEAYEQYF.

The chain has TRBV7-6 and TRBJ1-1; no clear D gene. With 5 bases removed from V and 1 base from J, the gap between germline ends came to 14 bases. The CDR3 length is 15 residues. Germline loops: CDR1 SGHVS, CDR2 FNYEAQ. This CDR3 is CASSLGRSKNTEAFF. The DNA of the CDR3 is TGTGCCAGCAGCCTCGGTCGGTCGAAGAACACTGAAGCTTTCTTT.

This clone showed up just once. The chain carries TRBV7-8 and TRBJ2-1; 13 positions match TRBD2. The junction had 11 bases not matched to a gene; V was cut back by 5 bases and J by 10 bases. The CDR3 totals 16 residues. Per germline, CDR1 SGHVS and CDR2 FQNEAQ. The CDR3 reads CASSPNPGTSGAEQFF. CDR3 in DNA: TGTGCCAGCAGCCCAAATCCCGGGACTAGCGGGGCAGAGCAGTTCTTC.

The rearrangement uses TRBV29-1 and TRBJ2-7; a weak D match, TRBD2 (6 bases). Trimming stripped 4 bases from V and 4 bases from J, with 14 bases between. Germline-derived CDR1 and CDR2 are SQVTM and ANQGSEA. This CDR3 has 13 amino acids. The chain's CDR3 is CSVGDGRQYEQYF. CDR3 bases: TGCAGCGTTGGGGATGGGAGGCAGTACGAGCAGTACTTC.